Below are 2 T cell receptor beta chains sequenced from a single sample in a study of cytomegalovirus exposure and HLA in healthy donors (dated 2017 in TCRdb). Libraries were constructed by the immunoSEQ multiplex PCR assay. For the multiplex PCR, a mixture combining 60 forward primers for TCR Vbeta segments and 13 reverse primers for TCR Jbeta segments was used. The table was pulled from immuneACCESS by TCRdb, which kept in-frame rearrangements only. Such tables lose some clones; where checked, under half of the loss comes from unresolved V genes, and the rest has no known cause. This sample lists under 200,000 clones; roughly four fifths were detected once. Clones ranked in the top ten supply approximately 8% of the sample. Sequenced input: PBMCs. These receptors all stem from a male donor in good health and CMV-seropositive.

The chain joins TRBV19 to TRBJ2-7; TRBD1 agrees at 11 bases. Germline V gene sequence: CDR1 LNHDA, CDR2 SQIVND (reference sequence). This CDR3 has 16 amino acids. V shed 6 bases, J shed 1 base, and the junction held 8 bases outside the gene matches. The CDR3 is CASSDWTGGESYEQYF. Here the CDR3 DNA reads TGTGCCAGTAGCGATTGGACAGGGGGCGAATCCTACGAGCAGTACTTC.

This chain connects TRBV18 to TRBJ2-7, with unresolved D. V dropped 0 bases and J dropped 6 bases, with 18 bases sitting between them. Germline V gene data show CDR1 as KGHSH and CDR2 as LQKENI. The CDR3 extends over 16 amino acids. The CDR3 loop reads CASSPPSVRLTSEQYF. In DNA, the CDR3 is TGTGCCAGCTCACCACCTTCTGTTCGGCTGACTTCCGAGCAGTACTTC.